This T cell receptor beta chain comes out of a study of T cell responses to AZD1222 COVID-19 vaccine. Trimming at V came to 6 bases and at J to 6 bases, leaving 6 bases not matched to a gene. CDR3 length equals 13 residues. Germline-derived CDR1 and CDR2 are MDHEN and SYDVKM. Using immunoSEQ multiplex PCR, the repertoire was profiled, and TCRdb retains in-frame clones only, with some absent. The table lists about 110,000 clones, around 81% of them singletons. The TCR sequence derives from an adult in good health. The genes are TRBV28 and TRBJ2-3, with 7 bases fitting TRBD2. The sample in question was peripheral blood, obtained on day 0 of AZD1222 vaccination. In nucleotides, the CDR3 is TGTGCCAGCAGGCGGGAGATGGAGGATACGCAGTATTTT. Translation gives CASRREMEDTQYF. The complete variable domain, with remaining parts taken from reference TRBV28 and TRBJ2-3, reads DVKVTQSSRYLVKRTGEKVFLECVQDMDHENMFWYRQDPGLGLRLIYFSYDVKMKEKGDIPEGYSVSREKKERFSLILESASTNQTSMYLCASRREMEDTQYFGPGTRLTVL.